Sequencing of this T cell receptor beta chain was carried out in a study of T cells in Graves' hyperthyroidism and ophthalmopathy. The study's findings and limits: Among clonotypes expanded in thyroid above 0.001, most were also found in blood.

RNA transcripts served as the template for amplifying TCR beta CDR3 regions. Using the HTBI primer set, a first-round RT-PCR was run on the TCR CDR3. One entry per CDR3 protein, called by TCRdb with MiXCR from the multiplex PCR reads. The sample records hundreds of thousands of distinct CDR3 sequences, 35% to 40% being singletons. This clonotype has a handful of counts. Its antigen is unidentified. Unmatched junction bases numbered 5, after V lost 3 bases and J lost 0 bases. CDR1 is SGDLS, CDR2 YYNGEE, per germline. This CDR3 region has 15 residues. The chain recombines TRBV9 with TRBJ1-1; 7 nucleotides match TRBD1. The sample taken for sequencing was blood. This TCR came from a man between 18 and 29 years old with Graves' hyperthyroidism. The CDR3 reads CASSDVTGVNTEAFF. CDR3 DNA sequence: TGTGCCAGCAGCGACGTAACAGGGGTGAACACTGAAGCTTTCTTT.